This entry features one T cell receptor beta chain sequence. Antigen specificity is unknown. The CDR3 sequence is 13 residues long. V was shortened by 4 bases and J by 3 bases, with 9 bases between the two germline ends. Germline V gives CDR1 SQVTM, CDR2 ANQGSEA. Clones were sequenced by immunoSEQ multiplex PCR, and TCRdb holds only the in-frame ones, with some missing. The sample shows 60,000 to 90,000 clones, around 81% of them seen only once. This record belongs to a study of cytomegalovirus exposure and HLA in healthy donors. Study-level background: It was reported in a later analysis that the approximately 120 validation repertoires used the same platform as the 550 to 800 first-cohort repertoires.

Overall study findings and caveats: Later, an analysis found that TCR clusters from the first cohort tended to co-occur in the 120 or so validation repertoires. Rare sequences made up most TCRs, while some public TCRs were found in many donors. A list of about 160 TCR beta chains associated with cytomegalovirus was given.

Sequences were obtained from PBMCs. The receptor was isolated from a man aged 25 to 45 in good health and CMV-seronegative. The chain joins TRBV29-1 to TRBJ2-2, with D tentatively TRBD2 (6 bases). CDR3 loop: CSVAGLYTGELFF. The CDR3 nucleotides are TGCAGCGTTGCGGGACTCTACACCGGGGAGCTGTTTTTT.